One sample yielded the 15 T cell receptor beta chains listed below, sequenced in a study of control samples from healthy donors and cancer patients. Sequencing was performed with immunoSEQ multiplex PCR; in TCRdb, only in-frame clones are kept and a portion is missing. The profile shows 100,000 to 150,000 clones, about 90% of them singletons. The sequenced sample was blood. These TCRs come from a man aged 18-30 years in good health.

For this clone: At one of its ends the junction is not consistent with the germline gene, which may arise from a read error. The rearrangement joins TRBV7-7 to TRBJ2-5; 9 nucleotides line up with TRBD1. Germline CDR1 is SSHAT and CDR2 is FNYEAQ (reference sequence). The CDR3 sequence is 14 residues long. The CDR3 nucleotides are TGTGCTAGCAGCGGCAACAGGGGGCCGGGGACCCAGTACTTC. Protein sequence: CASSGNRGPGTQYF.

The chain is built from TRBV9 and TRBJ1-2; no clear D gene. Trimming stripped 2 bases from V and 8 bases from J, with 10 bases between. Germline V gene data show CDR1 as SGDLS and CDR2 as YYNGEE. The CDR3 is 12 amino acids. The CDR3 protein is CASSVREGGYTF. The CDR3 DNA follows: TGTGCCAGCAGCGTTCGCGAGGGCGGCTACACCTTC.

The J gene is TRBJ2-2, the V gene TRBV10-3, with TRBD1 matching over 7 bases. Germline CDR1 reads ENHRY; CDR2 reads SYGVKD. The trim removed 4 bases at V and 6 bases at J, leaving 8 bases unmatched. The CDR3 covers 15 residues. CDR3 in DNA: TGTGCCATCAGTGGGTTTCGACAGGGCCCCGGGGAGCTGTTTTTT. It encodes CAISGFRQGPGELFF.

The chain employs TRBV7-2 and TRBJ2-1, with 14 bases lining up with TRBD2. The CDR3 is made up of 15 amino acids. The germline V gene encodes CDR1 SGHTA and CDR2 FQGNSA. V was pared by 6 bases and J by 10 bases, with 8 bases of the junction left unmatched. The CDR3 coding sequence is TGTGCCAGCAGAAAGGGACTAGCGGGAGTTGGCGAGCAGTTCTTC. Amino acid sequence: CASRKGLAGVGEQFF.

This chain links TRBV7-3 with TRBJ1-1, with D tentatively TRBD1 (6 bases). The V gene's germline CDR1 is SGHTA and CDR2 FQGTGA. CDR3 size: 15 residues. The ends were cut back, 2 bases at V and 6 bases at J, with 16 bases in the middle. CDR3 nucleotides: TGTGCCAGCAGCTTATATTCTCAGGGGTTATCTGAAGCTTTCTTT. This encodes CASSLYSQGLSEAFF.

The rearrangement uses TRBV9 and TRBJ2-7; the match to TRBD2 covers 7 bases. Unmatched junction bases numbered 7, after V lost 4 bases and J lost 6 bases. CDR3 length equals 13 residues. The V gene's germline CDR1 is SGDLS and CDR2 YYNGEE. CDR3 in amino acids: CASSPHPGGEQYF. DNA of the CDR3: TGTGCCAGCAGCCCCCATCCGGGGGGCGAGCAGTACTTC.

The chain employs TRBV10-3 and TRBJ2-3, with 10 bases fitting TRBD2. Germline V gene sequence: CDR1 ENHRY, CDR2 SYGVKD. The CDR3 contains 16 residues. Trimming took 4 bases from V and 5 from J; bases not matched to a gene: 9. The CDR3 nucleotides are TGTGCCATCAGTGTTACAGCGGGAGGGCCAGAAGATACGCAGTATTTT. Translating it yields CAISVTAGGPEDTQYF.

The chain joins TRBV9 to TRBJ2-2; 7 positions agree with TRBD1. Germline lookup yields CDR1 SGDLS and CDR2 YYNGEE. V trimming: 7 bases; J trimming: 5 bases; junction bases outside the gene matches: 11. The CDR3 is made up of 15 amino acids. CDR3 loop: CASGFLGQHTGELFF. The CDR3 bases are TGTGCCAGCGGTTTTCTGGGACAGCATACCGGGGAGCTGTTTTTT. Filled out from reference TRBV9 and TRBJ2-2, the complete variable domain reads DSGVTQTPKHLITATGQRVTLRCSPRSGDLSVYWYQQSLDQGLQFLIQYYNGEERAKGNILERFSAQQFPDLHSELNLSSLELGDSALYFCASGFLGQHTGELFFGEGSRLTVL.

V usage is TRBV5-1 and J usage is TRBJ2-7, with 13 positions matching TRBD2. Germline loops: CDR1 SGHRS, CDR2 YFSETQ. The CDR3 covers 19 residues. The trim removed 1 base at V and 2 bases at J, leaving 12 bases unmatched. CDR3 nucleotides: TGCGCCAGCAGCTTGTCGACTAGCGGGAGGCGCCAGTTAGCCTACGAGCAGTACTTC. Translation: CASSLSTSGRRQLAYEQYF.

The chain uses TRBV4-1 and TRBJ2-2; D is ambiguous. The V and J ends lost 4 bases and 3 bases respectively, with 15 bases between them. The length of the CDR3 is 16 residues. Germline V gene data show CDR1 as MGHRA and CDR2 as YSYEKL. The CDR3 region is CASSRLADGYTGELFF. DNA for the CDR3: TGCGCCAGCAGCCGGCTCGCGGACGGCTACACCGGGGAGCTGTTTTTT.

V usage is TRBV7-9 and J usage is TRBJ2-6; D gene uncertain. The V gene lost 2 bases and the J gene lost 0 bases, with 11 bases spanning the gap. Germline V lookup: CDR1 SEHNR, CDR2 FQNEAQ (reference sequence). This CDR3 has 17 residues. DNA of the CDR3: TGTGCCAGCAGCTTATCCAGGCCCTCCTCTGGGGCCAACGTCCTGACTTTC. It specifies CASSLSRPSSGANVLTF.

The gene calls are TRBV7-3 and TRBJ1-2; 8 positions match TRBD1. Germline V gives CDR1 SGHTA, CDR2 FQGTGA. V was clipped by 5 bases and J by 8 bases; unmatched bases: 7. The CDR3 is made up of 13 amino acids. CDR3 protein: CASSDRTGNGYTF. CDR3 DNA sequence: TGTGCCAGCAGCGATAGGACAGGGAACGGCTACACCTTC.

J is TRBJ1-6 and V is TRBV5-4, with 7 bases matching TRBD1. J was trimmed by 10 bases and V by 3 bases; bases with no gene match: 13. The length of the CDR3 is 16 residues. CDR1 and CDR2 from the germline V gene are SGHNT and YYREEE (reference sequence). Written as DNA, the CDR3 is TGTGCCAGCAGCTCCGGAACAGGGGTAGGAAGCTCACCCCTCCACTTT. Translated, it gives CASSSGTGVGSSPLHF.

The V and J genes are TRBV19 and TRBJ2-5, with 7 bases fitting TRBD1. V lost 3 bases, J lost 5 bases, and 3 bases stayed unmatched. Germline assignment: CDR1 LNHDA and CDR2 SQIVND (reference sequence). The CDR3 is made up of 13 amino acids. The CDR3 reads CASSISRGETQYF. The CDR3 nucleotides are TGTGCCAGTAGTATCAGCAGGGGGGAGACCCAGTACTTC.

This clone was counted once. The V gene is TRBV10-1, the J gene TRBJ2-7; D is unclear. The germline V gene has CDR1 WNHNN and CDR2 SYGVQD (reference sequence). The CDR3 extends over 13 amino acids. V lost 6 bases to trimming and J lost 5 bases, with 14 bases between them. CDR3 in DNA: TGCGCCAGCAGCGAACACGAAGGTCACGAGCAGTACTTC. Residues: CASSEHEGHEQYF.